The 28 T cell receptor beta chains listed next were all sequenced from one sample in a study of T cells after yellow fever vaccination. In TCRdb, the 5' RACE reads were re-called with MiXCR into one record per CDR3 protein. The data contain about 160,000 distinct CDR3 sequences, under 7.5% of them singletons. The material was CD4+ T cells sorted from PBMCs, obtained 5 days after the first yellow fever vaccination. All receptors come from a man younger than 35 who received the YFV17D yellow fever vaccine.

About this clonotype: This clone may be a read error of a much larger clone one base away. The chain couples TRBV3-1 to TRBJ1-1; D remains ambiguous. CDR3 size: 12 residues. V was clipped by 4 bases and J by 11 bases, with 14 bases between them. Germline CDR1 reads LGHDT; CDR2 reads YNNKEL (reference sequence). CDR3 nucleotides: TGTGCCAGCAGCCCGAATGGACGGGCGGCTTTCTTT. Protein sequence: CASSPNGRAAFF. The variable domain in full, completed from reference TRBV3-1 and TRBJ1-1, reads DTAVSQTPKYLVTQMGNDKSIKCEQNLGHDTMYWYKQDSKKFLKIMFSYNNKELIINETVPNRFSPKSPDKAHLNLHINSLELGDSAVYFCASSPNGRAAFFGQGTRLTVV.

About this clonotype itself: This could be a read error, since a much larger clone is one nucleotide away. The V call is TRBV6-1, the J call TRBJ2-1; a weak D match, TRBD2 (6 bases). The CDR3 is 16 amino acids. Germline values: CDR1 MNHNS, CDR2 SASEGT. The V and J ends lost 6 bases and 0 bases respectively, with 15 bases between them. The CDR3 DNA follows: TGTGCCAGCAGCAGTGAACTAGCACGCTCCTACAATGAGCAGTTCTTC. Translating it yields CASSSELARSYNEQFF.

This clonotype appeared many times. This chain uses TRBV5-6 with TRBJ1-1, with D unresolved. CDR1 and CDR2 from the germline V gene are SGHDT and YYEEEE. The CDR3 is 14 residues long. Trimming took off 0 bases at V and 1 base at J, with 7 bases between the two ends. CDR3 in amino acids: CASSLGRANTEAFF. CDR3 sequence (DNA): TGTGCCAGCAGCTTGGGACGGGCGAACACTGAAGCTTTCTTT. Together with reference TRBV5-6 and TRBJ1-1, the CDR3 gives the full variable domain: DAGVTQSPTHLIKTRGQQVTLRCSPKSGHDTVSWYQQALGQGPQFIFQYYEEEERQRGNFPDRFSGHQFPNYSSELNVNALLLGDSALYLCASSLGRANTEAFFGQGTRLTVV.

In this sample, this clonotype turned up a few times. This sequence joins TRBV5-4 and TRBJ1-3; D is perhaps TRBD1 (5 bases). Looked up from germline, CDR1 is SGHNT and CDR2 is YYREEE (reference sequence). This CDR3 comprises 15 residues. Trimming stripped 0 bases from V and 3 bases from J, with 10 bases between. The CDR3 region is CASSLDGDGGNTIYF. CDR3 in DNA: TGTGCCAGCAGCTTGGACGGGGACGGTGGAAACACCATATATTTT.

This clonotype was observed many times. V usage is TRBV18 and J usage is TRBJ2-3; TRBD2 might be the D (5 bases). This CDR3 is 17 amino acids long. The V end was cut by 0 bases, the J end by 0 bases, with 13 bases between. Germline CDR1 and CDR2: KGHSH and LQKENI. The CDR3 here is CASSPPGPGVSTDTQYF. The CDR3 DNA sequence: TGTGCCAGCTCACCACCTGGCCCCGGGGTTAGCACAGATACGCAGTATTTT. The full variable domain, completed using reference TRBV18 and TRBJ2-3, is NAGVMQNPRHLVRRRGQEARLRCSPMKGHSHVYWYRQLPEEGLKFMVYLQKENIIDESGMPKERFSAEFPKEGPSILRIQQVVRGDSAAYFCASSPPGPGVSTDTQYFGPGTRLTVL.

The genes are TRBV20-1 and TRBJ2-7; D ambiguous. Germline loops: CDR1 DFQATT, CDR2 SNEGSKA (reference sequence). The germline V and J ends were trimmed by 4 bases and 6 bases, with 13 bases remaining between them. This CDR3 has 12 residues. The CDR3 spells CSAIHPPSEQYF. The CDR3 region has the DNA TGCAGTGCTATCCACCCCCCAAGCGAGCAGTACTTC.

A few counts support this clonotype. The junction departs from germline at one end; a sequencing error may be responsible. DNA of the CDR3: TGCCCCAGCAACGACTGGGGCGGGACTGAAGCTTTCTTT. Its protein is CPSNDWGGTEAFF. The V call is TRBV5-1, the J call TRBJ1-1; tentatively, D is TRBD1 (5 bases). Germline V gene lookup returns CDR1 SGHRS and CDR2 YFSETQ. The CDR3 contains 13 residues.

The table lists this clonotype with a few counts. V is TRBV9 and J is TRBJ2-5, with D perhaps matching TRBD2 (5 bases). V lost 1 base and J 1 base, leaving 8 bases between the germline ends. Germline values: CDR1 SGDLS, CDR2 YYNGEE. This CDR3 region has 14 residues. The CDR3: CASSVRGIQETQYF. The CDR3 DNA follows: TGTGCCAGCAGCGTAAGAGGGATCCAAGAGACCCAGTACTTC.

This clonotype was found many times. The chain employs TRBV5-1 and TRBJ1-3; perhaps TRBD1 as D (5 bases). Germline-derived CDR1 and CDR2 are SGHRS and YFSETQ. There are 17 residues in the CDR3. V dropped 1 base and J dropped 1 base, with 15 bases sitting between them. Written as DNA, the CDR3 is TGCGCCAGCAGCTTGCAGGGCAGCCCTTATTCTGGAAACACCATATATTTT. Its translation: CASSLQGSPYSGNTIYF. The full variable domain, in which reference TRBV5-1 and TRBJ1-3 provide the parts outside the CDR3, is KAGVTQTPRYLIKTRGQQVTLSCSPISGHRSVSWYQQTPGQGLQFLFEYFSETQRNKGNFPGRFSGRQFSNSRSEMNVSTLELGDSALYLCASSLQGSPYSGNTIYFGEGSWLTVV.

This clonotype was observed at least ten times. The V call is TRBV15, the J call TRBJ2-7; D is perhaps TRBD1 (6 bases). With 1 base removed from V and 6 bases from J, the gap between germline ends came to 13 bases. Looked up from germline, CDR1 is LNHNV and CDR2 is YYDKDF (reference sequence). CDR3 size: 14 residues. The CDR3 DNA sequence: TGTGCCACCAGCAGAGCACAGGGAGTAGGCGAGCAGTACTTC. Its protein product is CATSRAQGVGEQYF.

This clonotype occurred many times. This rearrangement joins TRBV7-2 to TRBJ1-1; 10 bases agree with TRBD1. With V trimmed by 5 bases and J by 10 bases, 10 bases remained unmatched. The CDR3 is made up of 14 amino acids. Germline values: CDR1 SGHTA, CDR2 FQGNSA. CDR3: CASSPLGTGVSAFF. CDR3 in DNA: TGTGCCAGCAGCCCACTTGGGACAGGGGTTTCAGCTTTCTTT.

This clonotype was observed a handful of times. This sequence joins TRBV20-1 and TRBJ2-4; D possibly matches TRBD1 or TRBD2 (5 bases each). The CDR3 loop spans 14 amino acids. CDR1 and CDR2 from the germline V gene are DFQATT and SNEGSKA (reference sequence). Deletions cut 8 bases from V and 0 bases from J, with 14 bases between. CDR3 sequence (DNA): TGCAGTCCGTTCCTTGGGACAGCCAAAAACATTCAGTACTTC. Translation: CSPFLGTAKNIQYF.

This clonotype was counted a few times. The V gene is TRBV20-1, the J gene TRBJ2-1; either TRBD1 or TRBD2 may supply D (6 bases each). Per germline, CDR1 DFQATT and CDR2 SNEGSKA (reference sequence). Trimming shortened V by 4 bases and J by 8 bases, and 12 bases separated the two germline ends. This CDR3 region has 12 residues. CDR3 coding DNA: TGCAGTGCTAACCCGGAGGGGGATGAGCAGTTCTTC. It translates to CSANPEGDEQFF.

This chain connects TRBV7-9 to TRBJ2-1; the D is unclear. The CDR3 has 15 amino acids. The V and J ends lost 2 bases and 1 base respectively, with 9 bases between them. Germline V lookup: CDR1 SEHNR, CDR2 FQNEAQ (reference sequence). CDR3: CASSLYHGSYNEQFF. The CDR3 coding sequence is TGTGCCAGCAGCTTATACCACGGATCCTACAATGAGCAGTTCTTC.

This clonotype has at least ten counts. The chain links TRBV7-2 to TRBJ2-5; possible D gene TRBD2, 5 bases. Germline lookup yields CDR1 SGHTA and CDR2 FQGNSA. CDR3 length equals 14 residues. The V end lost 2 bases, the J end lost 2 bases, and 9 bases lay between the germline ends. The CDR3 bases are TGTGCCAGCAGCTTATCAGCGGCTCAAGAGACCCAGTACTTC. As protein: CASSLSAAQETQYF.

This clonotype has a handful of counts. The chain recombines TRBV27 with TRBJ1-2; no clear D gene. Germline loops: CDR1 MNHEY, CDR2 SMNVEV (reference sequence). Trimming left V 6 bases short and J 4 bases short, with 15 bases between. The CDR3 length is 14 residues. For the CDR3, the DNA is TGTGCCAGCAGGCCCGGCGCGGGTTTCTATGGCTACACCTTC. It translates to CASRPGAGFYGYTF.

The chain employs TRBV7-2 and TRBJ2-7; possible D gene TRBD1, 6 bases. This CDR3 has 13 residues. Germline CDR1 reads SGHTA; CDR2 reads FQGNSA. Trimming stripped 8 bases from V and 2 bases from J, with 13 bases between. The CDR3 loop reads CASFQTGTYEQYF. CDR3 DNA sequence: TGTGCCAGCTTCCAGACAGGTACCTACGAGCAGTACTTC.

Only a few counts were recorded for this clonotype. The rearrangement links TRBV4-1 to TRBJ1-4; D is uncertain. Germline values: CDR1 MGHRA, CDR2 YSYEKL. The CDR3 sequence is 14 residues long. V was shortened by 3 bases and J by 4 bases, with 9 bases between the two germline ends. As DNA, the CDR3 is TGCGCCAGCAGCCAGAGGGCCGTTAATGAAAAACTGTTTTTT. Encoded protein: CASSQRAVNEKLFF.

There are many counts of this clonotype. The chain is built from TRBV27 and TRBJ2-4; D assignment may be TRBD1 or TRBD2 (7 bases each). Trimming removed 5 bases at V and 0 bases at J, with 17 bases between. This CDR3 is 17 amino acids long. The germline CDR1 and CDR2 sequences are MNHEY and SMNVEV (reference sequence). The CDR3 region has the DNA TGTGCCAGCAGTCCCAGGGGGGGCCCACTAGCCAAAAACATTCAGTACTTC. It yields the protein CASSPRGGPLAKNIQYF.

This rearrangement joins TRBV6-1 to TRBJ2-7; TRBD1 is a possible D gene (5 bases). The CDR3 sequence is 14 residues long. The V end lost 5 bases, the J end lost 3 bases, and 14 bases lay between the germline ends. The germline gives CDR1 MNHNS, CDR2 SASEGT. The CDR3 sequence: CASSRQQALYEQYF. The CDR3 DNA sequence: TGTGCCAGCAGTCGACAGCAGGCACTCTACGAGCAGTACTTC.

This clonotype was seen a handful of times. The chain combines TRBV4-3 with TRBJ2-5, with D perhaps TRBD2 (7 bases). CDR3 size: 17 residues. Germline V CDR1 and CDR2: LGHNA, YSLEER. V was clipped by 1 base and J by 4 bases, with 19 bases between them. In DNA form, the CDR3 reads TGCGCCAGCAGCCAAGGGGTATTGAGGGGGGGCGGAGAGACCCAGTACTTC. Translation gives CASSQGVLRGGGETQYF.

This sequence joins TRBV25-1 and TRBJ2-3, with D tentatively TRBD1 (5 bases). CDR3 length equals 14 residues. Trimming took 5 bases from V and 2 from J, leaving 11 bases between them. CDR1 and CDR2 (germline): MGHDK, SYGVNS. The CDR3 protein is CASSRPGHTDTQYF. CDR3 in DNA: TGTGCCAGCAGTAGGCCAGGACACACAGATACGCAGTATTTT. Supplemented by reference TRBV25-1 and TRBJ2-3, the full variable domain reads EADIYQTPRYLVIGTGKKITLECSQTMGHDKMYWYQQDPGMELHLIHYSYGVNSTEKGDLSSESTVSRIRTEHFPLTLESARPSHTSQYLCASSRPGHTDTQYFGPGTRLTVL.

This clonotype was seen many times. V is TRBV5-1 and J is TRBJ2-2; D assignment may be TRBD1 or TRBD2 (5 bases each). Trimming stripped 4 bases from V and 4 bases from J, with 14 bases between. Germline V CDR1 and CDR2: SGHRS, YFSETQ. There are 15 residues in the CDR3. In nucleotides, the CDR3 is TGCGCCAGCAGCCTCGCCCAGGGAGTCACCGGGGAGCTGTTTTTT. It yields the protein CASSLAQGVTGELFF.

This clonotype was counted ten times or more. The chain combines TRBV12-3 or TRBV12-4 with TRBJ1-1; D may be TRBD1 (5 bases). The V end was cut by 2 bases, the J end by 2 bases, with 9 bases between. The CDR3 loop spans 14 amino acids. The CDR3 DNA follows: TGTGCCAGCAGTTTAATGGGGGGTAACACTGAAGCTTTCTTT. It specifies CASSLMGGNTEAFF.

This clonotype appeared a few times. The gene calls are TRBV6-2 or TRBV6-3 and TRBJ1-6; unclear D gene. V was trimmed by 7 bases and J by 0 bases, leaving 10 bases between them. This CDR3 is built from 15 residues. Looked up from germline, CDR1 is MNHEY and CDR2 is SVGEGT. The DNA for the CDR3 is TGTGCCAGCACGAGGAGAAGCTCCTATAATTCACCCCTCCACTTT. Its protein is CASTRRSSYNSPLHF.

The table lists this clonotype with a few counts. This sequence joins TRBV28 and TRBJ1-6; 7 nucleotides agree with TRBD1. Unmatched junction bases numbered 6, after V lost 2 bases and J lost 8 bases. The germline V gene has CDR1 MDHEN and CDR2 SYDVKM. This CDR3 is built from 15 residues. CDR3 coding DNA: TGTGCCAGCAGTTTAACAGGGGTGGGGCATTCACCCCTCCACTTT. This sequence encodes CASSLTGVGHSPLHF.

This clonotype was detected many times. V and J are TRBV11-1 and TRBJ2-3; 9 bases map to TRBD2. Trimming cost V 1 base and J 1 base; bases outside gene matches: 15. The germline V gene has CDR1 SGHAT and CDR2 FQDESV (reference sequence). CDR3 length equals 20 residues. The CDR3 DNA sequence: TGTGCCAGCAGCTTAGGCCTAGCGGGGTATGATACGCCGGGCACAGATACGCAGTATTTT. Its translation is CASSLGLAGYDTPGTDTQYF.

This sequence joins TRBV6-2 or TRBV6-3 and TRBJ2-1; 8 nucleotides match TRBD2. J was trimmed by 8 bases and V by 2 bases; bases with no gene match: 8. There are 15 residues in the CDR3. Germline V CDR1 and CDR2: MNHEY, SVGEGT. The CDR3 is CASSYGRGGSDEQFF. The CDR3 coding sequence is TGTGCCAGCAGTTACGGTCGGGGGGGCAGTGATGAGCAGTTCTTC.